The 23 T cell receptor beta chains listed next were all sequenced from one sample in a study of blood T cells in healthy people across ages. A sample-barcoded 5' primer and a J-beta primer mix were used in a second PCR of roughly 6 to 11 cycles. TCRdb recomputed calls from the 5' RACE reads with MiXCR, one row per CDR3 protein. The profile shows approximately 2,000,000 distinct CDR3 sequences, roughly two fifths of them singletons. Source material: blood. The receptors come from a human donor in good health.

The table lists this clonotype with a few counts. The chain employs TRBV13 and TRBJ2-5; D possibly corresponds to TRBD2 (5 bases). The CDR3 loop spans 15 amino acids. V lost 1 base and J 5 bases, leaving 14 bases between the germline ends. The germline V gene has CDR1 PRHDT and CDR2 FYEKMQ (reference sequence). The CDR3 is CASSLVTRPFETQYF. The CDR3 bases are TGTGCCAGCAGCTTAGTAACTAGGCCTTTCGAGACCCAGTACTTC.

About this clonotype itself: One junction end does not reproduce the germline sequence, and a read error may be involved. The chain recombines TRBV5-1 with TRBJ2-7; D is uncertain. The CDR3 covers 16 residues. Germline V gives CDR1 SGHRS, CDR2 YFSETQ. The CDR3 DNA reads as TGCGCCAGCGGCTTGTACGGCAGAAAGACCTCCTACGAGCAGTACTTC. Translating it yields CASGLYGRKTSYEQYF.

A few counts support this clonotype. The V and J genes are TRBV5-1 and TRBJ2-5; TRBD1 or TRBD2 may be the D gene (5 bases each). CDR3 length equals 12 residues. The V gene's germline CDR1 is SGHRS and CDR2 YFSETQ. Trimming cost V 3 bases and J 9 bases, with 12 bases left between them. CDR3 protein: CASSYYKGPQYF. For the CDR3, the DNA is TGCGCCAGCAGCTACTACAAGGGACCCCAGTACTTC.

This clonotype was found a few times. The chain is built from TRBV20-1 and TRBJ2-1; TRBD2 matches 14 bases. The length of the CDR3 is 14 residues. Germline V gene sequence: CDR1 DFQATT, CDR2 SNEGSKA (reference sequence). Trimming took 5 bases from V and 6 from J; bases not matched to a gene: 3. For the CDR3, the DNA is TGCAGTGCTCCCGGGACTAGCGGGGGCAATGAGCAGTTCTTC. Translation gives CSAPGTSGGNEQFF.

This sequence joins TRBV4-3 and TRBJ1-2, with a weak D call TRBD1 (6 bases). V shed 3 bases and J shed 2 bases, with 13 bases lying between them. CDR3 length: 15 amino acids. The germline CDR1 and CDR2 sequences are LGHNA and YSLEER. As DNA, the CDR3 is TGCGCCAGCAGCCAGGTCCCGACAGGCAACTATGGCTACACCTTC. This encodes CASSQVPTGNYGYTF.

This chain connects TRBV4-1 to TRBJ2-7; D not certain. CDR3 length: 14 amino acids. V gave up 1 base and J gave up 7 bases, with 14 bases separating them. Germline V gives CDR1 MGHRA, CDR2 YSYEKL. This CDR3 is CASSQGPGLGEQYF. The DNA of the CDR3 is TGCGCCAGCAGCCAAGGCCCGGGTTTAGGGGAGCAGTACTTC.

The V gene is TRBV19, the J gene TRBJ1-5; perhaps TRBD1 as D (5 bases). V was pared by 4 bases and J by 4 bases, with 17 bases between. Germline-derived CDR1 and CDR2 are LNHDA and SQIVND (reference sequence). The CDR3 sequence is 16 residues long. The CDR3 region has the DNA TGTGCCAGTAGTACCGAACACCAGGGTGGTAATCAGCCCCAGCATTTT. This gives the protein CASSTEHQGGNQPQHF.

The rearrangement links TRBV7-2 to TRBJ2-7; 10 positions match TRBD1. CDR1 and CDR2 from the germline V gene are SGHTA and FQGNSA. The CDR3 runs 16 residues. The ends lost 5 bases at V and 3 bases at J; junction bases unmatched: 10. The CDR3 region has the DNA TGTGCCAGCAGCCCCGGGACAGGGGTTGGAGGCTACGAGCAGTACTTC. Its translation is CASSPGTGVGGYEQYF.

This clonotype was found a few times. This chain connects TRBV4-1 to TRBJ2-7, with D possibly being TRBD2 (6 bases). Germline lookup yields CDR1 MGHRA and CDR2 YSYEKL. V was clipped by 0 bases and J by 2 bases, with 11 bases between them. CDR3 size: 15 residues. The CDR3 reads CASSQEAGLTYEQYF. The CDR3 coding sequence is TGCGCCAGCAGCCAAGAGGCCGGACTAACCTACGAGCAGTACTTC.

The rearrangement uses TRBV12-3 or TRBV12-4 and TRBJ1-4; TRBD1 matches 7 bases. The junction had 5 bases not matched to a gene; V was cut back by 6 bases and J by 4 bases. The CDR3 covers 14 residues. CDR3 nucleotides: TGTGCCAGCAGCTGGGACAGCCATAATGAAAAACTGTTTTTT. Amino acid sequence: CASSWDSHNEKLFF.

In this sample, this clonotype turned up many times. The chain carries TRBV28 and TRBJ1-6; 8 bases match TRBD1. The germline CDR1 and CDR2 sequences are MDHEN and SYDVKM. V was pared by 4 bases and J by 10 bases, with 6 bases of the junction left unmatched. The CDR3 is made up of 14 amino acids. CDR3: CASSSGQGFSPLHF. Here the CDR3 DNA reads TGTGCCAGCAGTTCCGGACAGGGTTTCTCACCCCTCCACTTT.

Remarks on this clonotype: Relative to the germline gene, one junction end is altered; a read error may explain this. V and J are TRBV2 and TRBJ2-7; a weak D match, TRBD2 (6 bases). Germline V gene sequence: CDR1 SNHLY, CDR2 FYNNEI. The CDR3 is made up of 15 amino acids. The CDR3 DNA is TGTGCCTGCAGTGAAGTAGGGGCTGACGGGGGCGAGCAGTACTTC. Translating it yields CACSEVGADGGEQYF.

The table lists this clonotype with a few counts. This chain connects TRBV4-3 to TRBJ1-6; D gene uncertain. The CDR3 is 14 residues long. The germline V gene encodes CDR1 LGHNA and CDR2 YSLEER. The V gene lost 5 bases and the J gene lost 11 bases, with 16 bases spanning the gap. The CDR3 DNA reads TGCGCCAGCAGCTATGGAGTGGCTCCGGCACCCCTCCACTTT. Translation: CASSYGVAPAPLHF.

In its sample, this clonotype was seen a few times. The V gene is TRBV4-1, the J gene TRBJ2-6; D gene ambiguous. Germline V gene data show CDR1 as MGHRA and CDR2 as YSYEKL. The CDR3 length is 16 residues. The V gene lost 0 bases and the J gene lost 3 bases, with 9 bases spanning the gap. The CDR3 reads CASSQDFFLGANVLTF. CDR3 DNA: TGCGCCAGCAGCCAAGACTTTTTTCTTGGGGCCAACGTCCTGACTTTC.

This clonotype was counted a few times. V usage is TRBV6-2 or TRBV6-3 and J usage is TRBJ2-7; TRBD1 is a possible D gene (5 bases). CDR3 length equals 12 residues. Trimming took 5 bases from V and 3 from J, leaving 8 bases between them. Germline assignment: CDR1 MNHEY and CDR2 SVGEGT. The CDR3 DNA is TGTGCCAGCAGTATACAGGTCTACGAGCAGTACTTC. Its translation: CASSIQVYEQYF.

This clonotype was seen a handful of times. The V and J genes are TRBV7-2 and TRBJ2-5, with D uncertain. From germline, CDR1 is SGHTA and CDR2 FQGNSA. Trimming shortened V by 2 bases and J by 4 bases, and 8 bases separated the two germline ends. The CDR3 runs 13 residues. The CDR3 reads CASSLTYPETQYF. CDR3 bases: TGTGCCAGCAGCTTAACGTATCCAGAGACCCAGTACTTC.

The chain combines TRBV5-5 with TRBJ1-2, with 10 bases identical to TRBD1. CDR3 length: 15 residues. Unmatched junction bases numbered 6, after V lost 3 bases and J lost 4 bases. The germline gives CDR1 SGHKS, CDR2 YYEKEE (reference sequence). The DNA for the CDR3 is TGTGCCAGCAGCTGGGACAGGGGTCGAGCCTATGGCTACACCTTC. Translated, it gives CASSWDRGRAYGYTF.

This clonotype was seen more than once but under ten times. V is TRBV20-1 and J is TRBJ2-7; TRBD1 matches 8 bases. CDR1 is DFQATT, CDR2 SNEGSKA, per germline (reference sequence). CDR3 length: 16 residues. The trim removed 0 bases at V and 3 bases at J, leaving 10 bases unmatched. Here the CDR3 DNA reads TGCAGTGCTAGAGACCTTCTGACAGGGGATAACTACGAGCAGTACTTC. This translates into CSARDLLTGDNYEQYF.

This clonotype was found once. V is TRBV9 and J is TRBJ2-3; 13 nucleotides agree with TRBD2. CDR1 and CDR2 (germline): SGDLS, YYNGEE. J lost 2 bases, V lost 1 base, and 4 bases had no gene match. CDR3 size: 17 residues. The CDR3 DNA sequence: TGTGCCAGCAGCGTAACAGGGACTAGCGGGGACACAGATACGCAGTATTTT. Protein product: CASSVTGTSGDTDTQYF.

The rearrangement joins TRBV12-5 to TRBJ1-6; 8 bases fit TRBD1. CDR1 LGHNT and CDR2 FRNRAP come from the germline V gene. V was clipped by 3 bases and J by 6 bases; unmatched bases: 13. The CDR3 is made up of 18 amino acids. The CDR3: CASGLRLSRTGPNSPLHF. The CDR3 DNA reads TGTGCTAGTGGTTTACGCCTTTCTAGGACAGGGCCTAATTCACCCCTCCACTTT.

The chain couples TRBV28 to TRBJ1-4; no definite D call. V was shortened by 4 bases and J by 0 bases, with 6 bases between the two germline ends. The germline CDR1 and CDR2 sequences are MDHEN and SYDVKM. The CDR3 sequence is 14 residues long. CDR3: CASSYSSTNEKLFF. The CDR3 coding sequence is TGTGCCAGCAGTTATAGCTCAACTAATGAAAAACTGTTTTTT. The full variable domain, with the rest looked up from reference TRBV28 and TRBJ1-4, is DVKVTQSSRYLVKRTGEKVFLECVQDMDHENMFWYRQDPGLGLRLIYFSYDVKMKEKGDIPEGYSVSREKKERFSLILESASTNQTSMYLCASSYSSTNEKLFFGSGTQLSVL.

The chain employs TRBV2 and TRBJ2-3, with TRBD2 matching over 10 bases. The CDR3 spans 18 residues. From germline, CDR1 is SNHLY and CDR2 FYNNEI. Unmatched junction bases numbered 15, after V lost 7 bases and J lost 2 bases. The CDR3 protein is CASKQRSGGARDTDTQYF. The CDR3 DNA reads as TGTGCCAGCAAGCAGAGAAGCGGGGGGGCCAGGGACACAGATACGCAGTATTTT.

This clonotype was seen a few times. The chain joins TRBV29-1 to TRBJ2-5, with D perhaps matching TRBD1 (6 bases). Germline V lookup: CDR1 SQVTM, CDR2 ANQGSEA. This CDR3 has 13 residues. V lost 7 bases, J lost 1 base, and 13 bases lay in between. CDR3 nucleotide sequence: TGCAGCGCTTTTACAGGGCTCCAAGAGACCCAGTACTTC. Amino acid sequence: CSAFTGLQETQYF.